The 29 T cell receptor beta chains presented below share a single source sample, sequenced in a study of blood T cell repertoires in COVID-19. Clones were sequenced by immunoSEQ multiplex PCR, and TCRdb holds only the in-frame ones, with some missing. This table has about 310,000 clones, around 85% appearing once. Sequenced sample: PBMCs or T cells enriched from blood (not recorded which). Receptor source: a woman in her 30s who had been exposed to COVID-19.

The V and J genes are TRBV27 and TRBJ2-7, with 7 bases identical to TRBD1. CDR3 length: 11 residues. The germline V gene has CDR1 MNHEY and CDR2 SMNVEV (reference sequence). V lost 10 bases to trimming and J lost 5 bases; unmatched junction nucleotides: 5. CDR3 protein: CATIGTDEQYF. CDR3 nucleotide sequence: TGTGCCACCATCGGGACAGACGAGCAGTACTTC.

The chain has TRBV3-1 (or the pseudogene TRBV3-2) and TRBJ2-4; D is ambiguous. Germline V CDR1 and CDR2: LGHDT, YNNKEL (reference sequence). Trimming took 1 base from V and 5 from J, leaving 6 bases between them. The CDR3 sequence is 13 residues long. Here the CDR3 DNA reads TGTGCCAGCAGCCAAGGTATTGAAAACATTCAGTACTTC. It encodes CASSQGIENIQYF.

The V gene is TRBV7-2, the J gene TRBJ1-4; the match to TRBD1 covers 7 bases. From germline, CDR1 is SGHTA and CDR2 FQGNSA. The CDR3 runs 16 residues. The ends lost 4 bases at V and 6 bases at J; junction bases unmatched: 11. CDR3 loop: CASSWIPGQIYEKLFF. CDR3 DNA: TGTGCCAGCAGCTGGATTCCGGGACAGATTTATGAAAAACTGTTTTTT. The full variable domain, with the rest looked up from reference TRBV7-2 and TRBJ1-4, is GAGVSQSPSNKVTEKGKDVELRCDPISGHTALYWYRQSLGQGLEFLIYFQGNSAPDKSGLPSDRFSAERTGGSVSTLTIQRTQQEDSAVYLCASSWIPGQIYEKLFFGSGTQLSVL.

Many counts were recorded for this clone. The chain employs TRBV4-1 and TRBJ2-3; possible D gene TRBD2, 5 bases. The germline gives CDR1 MGHRA, CDR2 YSYEKL. With 3 bases removed from V and 0 bases from J, the gap between germline ends came to 10 bases. The CDR3 runs to 15 residues. In DNA, the CDR3 is TGCGCCAGCAGCCAGCTAGCCACTAGCACAGATACGCAGTATTTT. It translates to CASSQLATSTDTQYF.

The chain carries TRBV5-1 and TRBJ2-1; D perhaps matches TRBD2 (5 bases). The V end lost 2 bases, the J end lost 9 bases, and 12 bases lay between the germline ends. This CDR3 spans 13 amino acids. Germline values: CDR1 SGHRS, CDR2 YFSETQ. This chain's CDR3 is CASSFGRRGEQFF. The DNA of the CDR3 is TGCGCCAGCAGCTTTGGCCGTCGGGGTGAGCAGTTCTTC.

This chain links TRBV6-8 with TRBJ1-6, with 7 bases that match TRBD1. This CDR3 is 18 amino acids long. V was pared by 2 bases and J by 8 bases, with 15 bases of the junction left unmatched. The V gene's germline CDR1 is MNHGY and CDR2 SAAAGT. The CDR3 DNA reads TGTGCCAGCAGTTACGATCGGCGACAGGGAAGAGCGGATTCACCCCTCCACTTT. The encoded protein is CASSYDRRQGRADSPLHF.

Points on this clone: Other DNA sequences in this specimen translate into the identical CDR3. CDR3 DNA sequence: TGTGCCAGCAGGCCGGGACTAGCGGGAAATGAGCAGTTCTTC. This codes for CASRPGLAGNEQFF. The chain links TRBV2 to TRBJ2-1, with 13 bases matching TRBD2. The CDR3 loop spans 14 amino acids. The germline CDR1 and CDR2 sequences are SNHLY and FYNNEI. Trimming at V came to 6 bases and at J to 7 bases, leaving 3 bases not matched to a gene.

This chain uses TRBV4-3 with TRBJ1-4, with D unresolved. V lost 0 bases, J lost 6 bases, and 8 bases lay in between. Germline V lookup: CDR1 LGHNA, CDR2 YSLEER. The CDR3 covers 14 residues. CDR3 region: CASSQESGYEKLFF. Written as DNA, the CDR3 is TGCGCCAGCAGCCAAGAGTCGGGGTATGAAAAACTGTTTTTT.

V usage is TRBV2 and J usage is TRBJ2-1, with 9 nucleotides matching TRBD1. Germline V CDR1 and CDR2: SNHLY, FYNNEI. The junction had 4 bases not matched to a gene; V was cut back by 4 bases and J by 3 bases. The CDR3 contains 15 residues. The CDR3 here is CASSGGGQGYNEQFF. CDR3 DNA: TGTGCCAGCAGTGGAGGGGGACAGGGCTACAATGAGCAGTTCTTC. The whole variable domain, remainder taken from reference TRBV2 and TRBJ2-1, is EPEVTQTPSHQVTQMGQEVILRCVPISNHLYFYWYRQILGQKVEFLVSFYNNEISEKSEIFDDQFSVERPDGSNFTLKIRSTKLEDSAMYFCASSGGGQGYNEQFFGPGTRLTVL.

The gene calls are TRBV4-1 and TRBJ1-5; D is possibly TRBD1 (6 bases). CDR1 is MGHRA and CDR2 is YSYEKL in the germline V gene. The CDR3 extends over 15 amino acids. V was trimmed by 0 bases and J by 4 bases, leaving 10 bases between them. The CDR3 sequence is CASSQDSGANQPQHF. The CDR3, as DNA: TGCGCCAGCAGCCAAGACTCAGGGGCAAATCAGCCCCAGCATTTT.

In this sample, this clone turned up once. The chain uses TRBV2 and TRBJ2-3, with 12 bases identical to TRBD2. Germline V gene sequence: CDR1 SNHLY, CDR2 FYNNEI. The V gene end was trimmed by 9 bases and the J gene end by 1 base; junction bases not matched to a gene: 5. The CDR3 runs 15 residues. The CDR3, as DNA: TGTGCCAGTCTTGGGACTAGCGGGCGCACAGATACGCAGTATTTT. Its translation is CASLGTSGRTDTQYF. The variable domain in full, completed from reference TRBV2 and TRBJ2-3, reads EPEVTQTPSHQVTQMGQEVILRCVPISNHLYFYWYRQILGQKVEFLVSFYNNEISEKSEIFDDQFSVERPDGSNFTLKIRSTKLEDSAMYFCASLGTSGRTDTQYFGPGTRLTVL.

The chain is built from TRBV7-8 and TRBJ1-1; the D gene is possibly TRBD1 (5 bases). The CDR3 is made up of 15 amino acids. Per the germline V gene, CDR1 is SGHVS and CDR2 is FQNEAQ. Trimming shortened V by 1 base and J by 5 bases, and 14 bases separated the two germline ends. The CDR3 DNA follows: TGTGCCAGCAGCTTAGGTTGGGGGGTTGGGACTGAAGCTTTCTTT. It yields the protein CASSLGWGVGTEAFF.

This chain uses TRBV6-1 with TRBJ1-6; no reliable D call. There are 15 residues in the CDR3. Germline-derived CDR1 and CDR2 are MNHNS and SASEGT. The V end was cut by 3 bases, the J end by 0 bases, with 6 bases between. CDR3 amino acids: CASSDISSYNSPLHF. CDR3 DNA: TGTGCCAGCAGTGATATCAGCTCCTATAATTCACCCCTCCACTTT.

The genes are TRBV6-5 and TRBJ1-1; D not resolved. Germline V gene sequence: CDR1 MNHEY, CDR2 SVGAGI. The CDR3 sequence is 13 residues long. The V and J ends lost 2 bases and 4 bases respectively, with 8 bases between them. CDR3 region: CASSYAGVTEAFF. CDR3 sequence (DNA): TGTGCCAGCAGTTACGCCGGGGTCACTGAAGCTTTCTTT.

CDR3: CASSPQQRTGLSNSPLHF. CDR3 sequence (DNA): TGTGCCAGCTCACCCCAACAGCGGACAGGGTTGAGTAATTCACCCCTCCACTTT. The chain carries TRBV18 and TRBJ1-6; 8 positions match TRBD1. The CDR3 is 18 residues long. Germline V CDR1 and CDR2: KGHSH, LQKENI. Trimming cost V 3 bases and J 6 bases; bases outside gene matches: 13.

V and J are TRBV4-3 and TRBJ2-7; D perhaps matches TRBD2 (6 bases). Germline V gives CDR1 LGHNA, CDR2 YSLEER. The ends were cut back, 0 bases at V and 4 bases at J, with 16 bases in the middle. The CDR3 is made up of 16 amino acids. Here the CDR3 reads CASSQDAGPRPYEQYF. The DNA for the CDR3 is TGCGCCAGCAGCCAAGATGCGGGGCCCCGGCCTTACGAGCAGTACTTC.

The CDR3 sequence is CASSHSSRGGGDTQYF. In DNA, the CDR3 is TGTGCCAGCAGCCACAGCTCACGGGGGGGCGGGGATACGCAGTATTTT. The chain couples TRBV4-2 to TRBJ2-3; TRBD2 matches at 8 bases. Trimming removed 3 bases from V and 6 bases from J; junction bases left unmatched: 11. The CDR3 is 16 residues long. In germline, CDR1 is LGHNA, CDR2 YNFKEQ.

This chain joins TRBV2 and TRBJ1-4, with D hard to call. CDR1 SNHLY and CDR2 FYNNEI come from the germline V gene. The CDR3 runs 14 residues. V lost 7 bases to trimming and J lost 0 bases, with 9 bases between them. The CDR3 region is CASKGRSTNEKLFF. CDR3 nucleotides: TGTGCCAGCAAAGGCAGGTCAACTAATGAAAAACTGTTTTTT. Using reference TRBV2 and TRBJ1-4 for the parts outside the CDR3, the full variable domain is EPEVTQTPSHQVTQMGQEVILRCVPISNHLYFYWYRQILGQKVEFLVSFYNNEISEKSEIFDDQFSVERPDGSNFTLKIRSTKLEDSAMYFCASKGRSTNEKLFFGSGTQLSVL.

This sequence joins TRBV6-5 and TRBJ1-2, with TRBD1 matching over 7 bases. CDR1 and CDR2 (germline): MNHEY, SVGAGI. V lost 5 bases and J lost 7; bases outside the gene matches: 7. The CDR3 runs to 13 residues. For the CDR3, the DNA is TGTGCCAGCAGTCTAATGGACAGGCGTGGCTACACCTTC. It yields the protein CASSLMDRRGYTF.

V usage is TRBV5-1 and J usage is TRBJ1-6; D perhaps matches TRBD1 (6 bases). CDR3 length: 15 amino acids. Germline V gene data show CDR1 as SGHRS and CDR2 as YFSETQ. Trimming took 0 bases from V and 9 from J, leaving 13 bases between them. The CDR3 reads CASSLDGRGGSPLHF. The CDR3 bases are TGCGCCAGCAGCTTGGATGGACGAGGGGGTTCACCCCTCCACTTT.

V is TRBV7-9 and J is TRBJ2-5; weak D call: TRBD1 (6 bases). The length of the CDR3 is 16 residues. Between the trimmed V and J ends, which lost 5 bases and 3 bases, there was a span of 19 bases. The germline CDR1 and CDR2 sequences are SEHNR and FQNEAQ (reference sequence). In nucleotides, the CDR3 is TGTGCCAGCAGCCCGCTTGCAGGGGAGAGAGAAGAGACCCAGTACTTC. Its protein product is CASSPLAGEREETQYF.

This clone occurred a few times. This rearrangement joins TRBV29-1 to TRBJ1-1; tentative D call: TRBD1 (5 bases). This CDR3 spans 13 amino acids. Germline V lookup: CDR1 SQVTM, CDR2 ANQGSEA. V lost 4 bases to trimming and J lost 1 base, with 10 bases between them. CDR3 coding DNA: TGCAGCGTTGTGGGTACAGGGAACACTGAAGCTTTCTTT. This sequence encodes CSVVGTGNTEAFF. Looking up the rest from reference TRBV29-1 and TRBJ1-1 gives the full variable domain: SAVISQKPSRDICQRGTSLTIQCQVDSQVTMMFWYRQQPGQSLTLIATANQGSEATYESGFVIDKFPISRPNLTFSTLTVSNMSPEDSSIYLCSVVGTGNTEAFFGQGTRLTVV.

The chain employs TRBV12-2 and TRBJ2-7; TRBD1, the table's D call, lacks a check against the DNA. TRBV12-2 is shown as a pseudogene. CDR3 size: 14 residues. The CDR3 bases are TGTGCAAGTCGCGTCTCGACAGGGGAGGACGAGCAGTACTTC. Residues: CASRVSTGEDEQYF.

The rearrangement links TRBV5-1 to TRBJ1-4; D gene uncertain. This CDR3 has 13 residues. Trimming left V 2 bases short and J 8 bases short, with 10 bases between. Germline values: CDR1 SGHRS, CDR2 YFSETQ. DNA for the CDR3: TGCGCCAGCAGCTTAAAACCGGAGGAAAAACTGTTTTTT. It encodes CASSLKPEEKLFF.

The J gene is TRBJ2-7, the V gene TRBV11-2, with TRBD2 matching 11 bases. Looked up from germline, CDR1 is SGHAT and CDR2 is FQNNGV. The CDR3 length is 16 residues. The trim removed 5 bases at V and 1 base at J, leaving 7 bases unmatched. The CDR3 sequence is CASSLTLAGGSYEQYF. DNA of the CDR3: TGTGCCAGCAGCCTCACGCTAGCGGGAGGTTCCTACGAGCAGTACTTC.

The rearrangement joins TRBV19 to TRBJ2-7, with D tentatively TRBD1 (6 bases). Germline CDR1 LNHDA, CDR2 SQIVND (reference sequence). The ends were cut back, 4 bases at V and 3 bases at J, with 16 bases in the middle. CDR3 length equals 15 residues. The CDR3 DNA reads TGTGCCAGTAGTACTTCACTCGGACAGCTCTACGAGCAGTACTTC. It specifies CASSTSLGQLYEQYF.

This clone has just one count. This chain uses TRBV9 with TRBJ2-1, with unresolved D. V lost 2 bases, J lost 5 bases, and 14 bases lay in between. CDR1 is SGDLS, CDR2 YYNGEE, per germline. The length of the CDR3 is 15 residues. CDR3 coding DNA: TGTGCCAGCAGCGTCGGTTATGGGCAGAACAATGAGCAGTTCTTC. Its protein is CASSVGYGQNNEQFF. Variable domain in full (rest from reference TRBV9 and TRBJ2-1): DSGVTQTPKHLITATGQRVTLRCSPRSGDLSVYWYQQSLDQGLQFLIQYYNGEERAKGNILERFSAQQFPDLHSELNLSSLELGDSALYFCASSVGYGQNNEQFFGPGTRLTVL.

The CDR3 here is CASSLDGPGEQDEQYF. The CDR3 DNA reads as TGTGCCAGCAGCTTAGACGGTCCAGGGGAACAGGACGAGCAGTACTTC. The chain employs TRBV13 and TRBJ2-7; TRBD1 is a possible D gene (6 bases). V was trimmed by 1 base and J by 5 bases, leaving 18 bases between them. The CDR3 loop spans 16 amino acids. Germline assignment: CDR1 PRHDT and CDR2 FYEKMQ (reference sequence). The variable domain in full, with the rest retrieved from reference TRBV13 and TRBJ2-7, is AAGVIQSPRHLIKEKRETATLKCYPIPRHDTVYWYQQGPGQDPQFLISFYEKMQSDKGSIPDRFSAQQFSDYHSELNMSSLELGDSALYFCASSLDGPGEQDEQYFGPGTRLTVT.

This chain joins TRBV30 and TRBJ1-1, with D maybe TRBD1 (5 bases). The CDR3 runs to 12 residues. Germline CDR1 and CDR2: GTSNPN and SVGIG (reference sequence). Between the trimmed V and J ends, which lost 2 bases and 4 bases, there was a span of 8 bases. The CDR3 DNA is TGTGCCTGGAGTTTCGGGGGCACTGAAGCTTTCTTT. This translates into CAWSFGGTEAFF.